These 8 T cell receptor beta chains came from one sample sequenced in a study of cytomegalovirus exposure and HLA in healthy donors. The method was immunoSEQ multiplex PCR; TCRdb's version includes in-frame clones alone and lacks a portion of them. In the table there are around 250,000 clones, 85% to 90% of which are singletons. Sample: PBMCs. The receptors shown here come from a woman younger than 35 in good health and CMV-seronegative.

The chain employs TRBV5-4 and TRBJ1-1; tentative D call: TRBD1 (6 bases). The CDR3 is made up of 16 amino acids. V was cut by 1 base and J by 1 base, with 14 bases left in between. CDR1 is SGHNT, CDR2 YYREEE, per germline (reference sequence). The CDR3 bases are TGTGCCAGCAGCTTGAGGCCGGGACACCCGAACACTGAAGCTTTCTTT. Translating it yields CASSLRPGHPNTEAFF.

The chain uses TRBV4-2 and TRBJ1-5; the D gene is possibly TRBD1 (5 bases). With 4 bases removed from V and 4 bases from J, the gap between germline ends came to 14 bases. This CDR3 has 15 residues. Per the germline V gene, CDR1 is LGHNA and CDR2 is YNFKEQ. CDR3 DNA sequence: TGTGCCAGCAGCCTCGTGGGGGGAAGAAATCAGCCCCAGCATTTT. Translated, it gives CASSLVGGRNQPQHF.

V is TRBV10-1 and J is TRBJ2-3, with a tentative D call TRBD2 (6 bases). V was trimmed by 8 bases and J by 4 bases, leaving 13 bases between them. Germline CDR1 is WNHNN and CDR2 is SYGVQD (reference sequence). This CDR3 region has 13 residues. The CDR3 sequence is CASAAAGSDTQYF. CDR3 nucleotide sequence: TGCGCCAGCGCGGCAGCGGGTTCAGATACGCAGTATTTT.

V gene TRBV5-6 combines with J gene TRBJ2-2, with 9 bases identical to TRBD1. With 3 bases clipped from V and 5 bases from J, the junction kept 5 bases outside the gene matches. The germline V gene has CDR1 SGHDT and CDR2 YYEEEE. The CDR3 runs 15 residues. The CDR3 sequence: CASSWTGAVTGELFF. The CDR3 DNA reads TGTGCCAGCAGCTGGACAGGGGCGGTAACCGGGGAGCTGTTTTTT. Using reference TRBV5-6 and TRBJ2-2 for the parts outside the CDR3, the full variable domain is DAGVTQSPTHLIKTRGQQVTLRCSPKSGHDTVSWYQQALGQGPQFIFQYYEEEERQRGNFPDRFSGHQFPNYSSELNVNALLLGDSALYLCASSWTGAVTGELFFGEGSRLTVL.

The chain couples TRBV10-3 to TRBJ1-1; D unresolved. The CDR3 spans 13 residues. V lost 9 bases, J lost 0 bases, and 11 bases lay in between. CDR1 and CDR2 (germline): ENHRY, SYGVKD. The CDR3 is CAITEIMNTEAFF. In DNA, the CDR3 is TGTGCCATTACAGAAATAATGAACACTGAAGCTTTCTTT.

The chain uses TRBV10-2 and TRBJ1-1, with 10 bases aligning to TRBD1. This CDR3 spans 13 amino acids. V shed 9 bases, J shed 1 base, and the junction held 2 bases outside the gene matches. Germline CDR1 is WSHSY and CDR2 is SAAADI. CDR3 protein: CASGDRGNTEAFF. The CDR3, as DNA: TGCGCCAGTGGGGACAGGGGGAACACTGAAGCTTTCTTT.

This clone was seen a handful of times. The chain is built from TRBV10-3 and TRBJ2-1; D unresolved. Germline CDR1 is ENHRY and CDR2 is SYGVKD. V was shortened by 6 bases and J by 9 bases, with 9 bases between the two germline ends. This CDR3 spans 11 amino acids. The CDR3 here is CAIRVGGEQFF. The CDR3 DNA follows: TGTGCCATCAGGGTCGGTGGTGAGCAGTTCTTC.

The chain combines TRBV27 with TRBJ2-2; D remains unclear. The CDR3 is 16 amino acids. Germline V gene data show CDR1 as MNHEY and CDR2 as SMNVEV (reference sequence). The germline V and J ends were trimmed by 6 bases and 2 bases, with 16 bases remaining between them. The DNA for the CDR3 is TGTGCCAGCAGCTCCTTCCTAGTACCTAACACCGGGGAGCTGTTTTTT. Protein sequence: CASSSFLVPNTGELFF.